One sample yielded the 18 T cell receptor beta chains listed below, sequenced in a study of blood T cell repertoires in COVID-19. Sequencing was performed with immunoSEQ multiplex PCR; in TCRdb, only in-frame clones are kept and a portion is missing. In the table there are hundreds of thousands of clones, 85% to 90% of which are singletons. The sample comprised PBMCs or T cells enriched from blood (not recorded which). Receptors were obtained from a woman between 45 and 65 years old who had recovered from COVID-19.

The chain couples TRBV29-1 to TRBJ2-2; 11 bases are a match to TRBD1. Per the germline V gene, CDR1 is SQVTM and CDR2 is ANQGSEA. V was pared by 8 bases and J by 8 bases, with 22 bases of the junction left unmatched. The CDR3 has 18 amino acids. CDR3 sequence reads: CSTWDRGRGSGPAGELFF. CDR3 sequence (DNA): TGCAGCACATGGGACAGGGGGAGGGGTAGCGGTCCGGCGGGGGAGCTGTTTTTT.

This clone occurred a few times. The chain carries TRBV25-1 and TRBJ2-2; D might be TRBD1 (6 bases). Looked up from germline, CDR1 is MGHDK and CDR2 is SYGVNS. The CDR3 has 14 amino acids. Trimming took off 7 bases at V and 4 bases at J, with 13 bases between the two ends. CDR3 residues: CASMSQGGTGELFF. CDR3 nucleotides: TGTGCCAGCATGTCACAGGGTGGCACCGGGGAGCTGTTTTTT.

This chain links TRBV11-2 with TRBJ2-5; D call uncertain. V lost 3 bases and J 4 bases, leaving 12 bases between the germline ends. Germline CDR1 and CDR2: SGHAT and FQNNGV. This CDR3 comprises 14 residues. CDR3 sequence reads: CASSFARSTETQYF. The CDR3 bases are TGTGCCAGCAGCTTCGCTAGGTCGACAGAGACCCAGTACTTC.

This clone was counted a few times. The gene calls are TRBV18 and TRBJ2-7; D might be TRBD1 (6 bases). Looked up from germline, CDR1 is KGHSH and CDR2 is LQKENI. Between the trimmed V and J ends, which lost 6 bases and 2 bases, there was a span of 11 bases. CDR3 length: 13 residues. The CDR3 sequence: CASSIGQPYEQYF. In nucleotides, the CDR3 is TGTGCCAGCTCTATAGGACAGCCCTACGAGCAGTACTTC.

CDR3 sequence: CASSSRQGLGLWAQHF. The CDR3 DNA reads as TGTGCCAGCAGCTCCCGACAGGGATTGGGGCTATGGGCCCAGCATTTT. The chain combines TRBV7-2 with TRBJ1-5, with 7 bases identical to TRBD1. The CDR3 totals 16 residues. The V gene end was trimmed by 4 bases and the J gene end by 11 bases; junction bases not matched to a gene: 17. CDR1 is SGHTA, CDR2 FQGNSA, per germline.

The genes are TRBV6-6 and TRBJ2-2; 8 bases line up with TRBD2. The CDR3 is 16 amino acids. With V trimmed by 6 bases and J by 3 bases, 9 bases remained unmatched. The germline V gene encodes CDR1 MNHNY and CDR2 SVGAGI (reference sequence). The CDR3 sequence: CASRGSGSPDTGELFF. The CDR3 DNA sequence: TGTGCCAGCAGGGGCAGCGGGAGTCCCGACACCGGGGAGCTGTTTTTT.

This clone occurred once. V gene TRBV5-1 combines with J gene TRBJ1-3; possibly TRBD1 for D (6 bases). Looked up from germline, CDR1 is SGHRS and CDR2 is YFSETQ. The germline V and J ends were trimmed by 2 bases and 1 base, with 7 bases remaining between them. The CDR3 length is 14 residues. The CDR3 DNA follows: TGCGCCAGCAGCTTACAGGGTTCTGGAAACACCATATATTTT. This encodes CASSLQGSGNTIYF. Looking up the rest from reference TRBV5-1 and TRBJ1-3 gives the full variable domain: KAGVTQTPRYLIKTRGQQVTLSCSPISGHRSVSWYQQTPGQGLQFLFEYFSETQRNKGNFPGRFSGRQFSNSRSEMNVSTLELGDSALYLCASSLQGSGNTIYFGEGSWLTVV.

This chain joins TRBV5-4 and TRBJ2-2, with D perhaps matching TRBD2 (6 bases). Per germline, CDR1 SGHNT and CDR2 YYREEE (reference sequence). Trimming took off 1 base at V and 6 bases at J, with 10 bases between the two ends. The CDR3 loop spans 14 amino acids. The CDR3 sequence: CASSLQGTPGELFF. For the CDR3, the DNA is TGTGCCAGCAGCTTGCAAGGGACTCCCGGGGAGCTGTTTTTT.

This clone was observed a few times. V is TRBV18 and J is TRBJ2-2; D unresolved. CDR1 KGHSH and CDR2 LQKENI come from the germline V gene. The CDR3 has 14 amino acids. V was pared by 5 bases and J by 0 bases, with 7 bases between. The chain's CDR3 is CASSKLANTGELFF. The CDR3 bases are TGTGCCAGCTCAAAATTAGCGAACACCGGGGAGCTGTTTTTT.

Here the CDR3 DNA reads TGCGCCAGCAGCCAGGTTCTGAACATCTACGAGCAGTACTTC. Its translation is CASSQVLNIYEQYF. V gene TRBV4-1 combines with J gene TRBJ2-7; no clear D. The CDR3 runs to 14 residues. Germline V gene lookup returns CDR1 MGHRA and CDR2 YSYEKL. V shed 3 bases and J shed 3 bases, with 12 bases lying between them.

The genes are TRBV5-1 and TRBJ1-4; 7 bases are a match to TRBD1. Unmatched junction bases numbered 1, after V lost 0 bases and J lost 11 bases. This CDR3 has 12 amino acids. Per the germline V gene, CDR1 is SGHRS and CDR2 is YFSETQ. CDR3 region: CASSLDRGKLFF. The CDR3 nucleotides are TGCGCCAGCAGCTTGGACAGGGGCAAACTGTTTTTT.

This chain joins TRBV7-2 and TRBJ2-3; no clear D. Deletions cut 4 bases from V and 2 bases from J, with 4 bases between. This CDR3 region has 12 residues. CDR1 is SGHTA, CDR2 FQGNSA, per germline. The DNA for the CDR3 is TGTGCCAGCAGCTCCTACACAGATACGCAGTATTTT. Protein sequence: CASSSYTDTQYF. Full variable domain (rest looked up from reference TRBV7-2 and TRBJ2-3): GAGVSQSPSNKVTEKGKDVELRCDPISGHTALYWYRQSLGQGLEFLIYFQGNSAPDKSGLPSDRFSAERTGGSVSTLTIQRTQQEDSAVYLCASSSYTDTQYFGPGTRLTVL.

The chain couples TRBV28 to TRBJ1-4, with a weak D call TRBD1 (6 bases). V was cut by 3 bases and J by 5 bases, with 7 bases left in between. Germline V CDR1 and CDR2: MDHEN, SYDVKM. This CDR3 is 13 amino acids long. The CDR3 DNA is TGTGCCAGCAGTTTCGACAGGAATGAAAAACTGTTTTTT. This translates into CASSFDRNEKLFF. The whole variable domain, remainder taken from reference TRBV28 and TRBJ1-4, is DVKVTQSSRYLVKRTGEKVFLECVQDMDHENMFWYRQDPGLGLRLIYFSYDVKMKEKGDIPEGYSVSREKKERFSLILESASTNQTSMYLCASSFDRNEKLFFGSGTQLSVL.

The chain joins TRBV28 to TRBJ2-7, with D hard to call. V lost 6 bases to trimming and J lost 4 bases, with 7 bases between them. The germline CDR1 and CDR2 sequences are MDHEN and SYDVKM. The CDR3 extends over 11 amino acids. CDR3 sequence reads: CASRRGYEQYF. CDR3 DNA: TGTGCCAGCAGGCGCGGTTACGAGCAGTACTTC.

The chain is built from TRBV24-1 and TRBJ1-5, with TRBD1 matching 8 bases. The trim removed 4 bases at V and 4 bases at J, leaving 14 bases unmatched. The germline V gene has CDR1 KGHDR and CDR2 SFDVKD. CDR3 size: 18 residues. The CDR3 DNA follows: TGTGCCACCAGTGACCCTGACAGGGGTAGAACGGATAATCAGCCCCAGCATTTT. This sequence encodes CATSDPDRGRTDNQPQHF.

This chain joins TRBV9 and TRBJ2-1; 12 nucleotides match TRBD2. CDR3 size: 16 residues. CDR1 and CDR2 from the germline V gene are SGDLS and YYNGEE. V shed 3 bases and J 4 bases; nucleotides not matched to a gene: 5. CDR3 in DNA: TGTGCCAGCAGCGCCATGACTAGCGGGAGATACAATGAGCAGTTCTTC. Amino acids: CASSAMTSGRYNEQFF.

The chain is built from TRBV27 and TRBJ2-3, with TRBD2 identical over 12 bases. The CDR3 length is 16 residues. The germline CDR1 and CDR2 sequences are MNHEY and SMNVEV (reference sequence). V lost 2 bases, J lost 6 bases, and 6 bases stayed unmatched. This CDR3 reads CASSLRTSGIGDTQYF. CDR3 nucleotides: TGTGCCAGCAGTTTACGGACTAGCGGGATAGGGGATACGCAGTATTTT.

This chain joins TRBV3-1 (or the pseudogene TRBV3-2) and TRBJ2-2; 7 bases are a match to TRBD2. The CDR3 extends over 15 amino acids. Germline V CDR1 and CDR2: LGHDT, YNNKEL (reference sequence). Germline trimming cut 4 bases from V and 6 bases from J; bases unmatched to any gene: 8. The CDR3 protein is CASSPYGGVAGELFF. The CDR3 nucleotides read TGTGCCAGCAGCCCATATGGGGGGGTCGCCGGGGAGCTGTTTTTT.